One and the same sample provided the 17 T cell receptor beta chains below, sequenced in a study of T cell responses to AZD1222 COVID-19 vaccine. The assay was immunoSEQ multiplex PCR, and TCRdb's table has in-frame clones only and misses some. The data contain roughly 200,000 clones, 90% to 95% of them singletons. Material: peripheral blood, obtained 28 days after the second dose of the MenACWY control vaccine. The receptors come from an adult who received the MenACWY meningococcal vaccine as a control.

This chain connects TRBV7-9 to TRBJ1-6; TRBD1 is a possible D gene (6 bases). The CDR3 has 16 residues. Germline V CDR1 and CDR2: SEHNR, FQNEAQ (reference sequence). V was cut by 3 bases and J by 6 bases, with 15 bases left in between. DNA of the CDR3: TGTGCCAGCAGCTTCGGACAGCCTCCAATTAATTCACCCCTCCACTTT. It codes for CASSFGQPPINSPLHF. Together with reference TRBV7-9 and TRBJ1-6, the CDR3 gives the full variable domain: DTGVSQNPRHKITKRGQNVTFRCDPISEHNRLYWYRQTLGQGPEFLTYFQNEAQLEKSRLLSDRFSAERPKGSFSTLEIQRTEQGDSAMYLCASSFGQPPINSPLHFGNGTRLTVT.

The chain has TRBV3-1 (or the pseudogene TRBV3-2) and TRBJ1-5; D unclear. Germline V lookup: CDR1 LGHDT, CDR2 YNNKEL (reference sequence). This CDR3 is 17 amino acids long. Deletions cut 0 bases from V and 0 bases from J, with 12 bases between. CDR3 residues: CASSQDRPENSNQPQHF. Written as DNA, the CDR3 is TGTGCCAGCAGCCAAGATCGTCCCGAGAATAGCAATCAGCCCCAGCATTTT.

The V call is TRBV4-3, the J call TRBJ2-1; tentatively, D is TRBD1 or TRBD2 (5 bases each). The germline gives CDR1 LGHNA, CDR2 YSLEER. V dropped 0 bases and J dropped 0 bases, with 12 bases sitting between them. CDR3 length: 17 residues. CDR3 loop: CASSQDLGTTSYNEQFF. The CDR3 DNA sequence: TGCGCCAGCAGCCAAGATCTGGGGACCACCTCCTACAATGAGCAGTTCTTC.

The rearrangement joins TRBV27 to TRBJ2-1; D uncertain. Germline CDR1 reads MNHEY; CDR2 reads SMNVEV (reference sequence). The CDR3 extends over 13 amino acids. V lost 8 bases and J 6 bases, leaving 14 bases between the germline ends. The CDR3 nucleotides read TGTGCCAGCGGCCTCACCTCGACCAATGAGCAGTTCTTC. Translating gives CASGLTSTNEQFF.

The genes are TRBV6-5 and TRBJ2-7, with D perhaps matching TRBD2 (5 bases). Trimming pared 5 bases from V and 3 bases from J, leaving 8 bases between. The CDR3 covers 12 residues. Germline CDR1 is MNHEY and CDR2 is SVGAGI. In DNA, the CDR3 is TGTGCCAGCAGTAGAGGGTTCTACGAGCAGTACTTC. It specifies CASSRGFYEQYF.

J is TRBJ1-2 and V is TRBV27, with TRBD1 matching over 11 bases. J gave up 13 bases and V 3 bases, and 10 bases lay outside the gene matches. CDR3 length: 14 amino acids. Germline assignment: CDR1 MNHEY and CDR2 SMNVEV (reference sequence). CDR3: CASSFAGDRGSSTF. The DNA of the CDR3 is TGTGCCAGCAGTTTTGCCGGGGACAGGGGGAGTAGCACCTTC.

The rearrangement joins TRBV5-5 to TRBJ2-3; 8 nucleotides align to TRBD2. Germline CDR1 SGHKS, CDR2 YYEKEE (reference sequence). The CDR3 totals 16 residues. Trimming at V came to 1 base and at J to 6 bases, leaving 10 bases not matched to a gene. For the CDR3, the DNA is TGTGCCAGCAGCTTGCAAGCGGGAGATGGAGCGGATACGCAGTATTTT. Translated: CASSLQAGDGADTQYF.

The chain carries TRBV7-9 and TRBJ2-3; 9 bases agree with TRBD2. This CDR3 contains 17 residues. The V and J ends lost 6 bases and 2 bases, in that order; junction bases with no gene match: 12. The germline gives CDR1 SEHNR, CDR2 FQNEAQ (reference sequence). The CDR3 coding sequence is TGTGCCAGCAGGCTAAGCGGGAGGACCGGGGCCACAGATACGCAGTATTTT. It codes for CASRLSGRTGATDTQYF. The entire variable domain, with the rest obtained from reference TRBV7-9 and TRBJ2-3, is as follows: DTGVSQNPRHKITKRGQNVTFRCDPISEHNRLYWYRQTLGQGPEFLTYFQNEAQLEKSRLLSDRFSAERPKGSFSTLEIQRTEQGDSAMYLCASRLSGRTGATDTQYFGPGTRLTVL.

The genes are TRBV7-8 and TRBJ1-1; TRBD1 is a possible D gene (6 bases). The germline gives CDR1 SGHVS, CDR2 FQNEAQ. CDR3 length: 16 residues. With 1 base removed from V and 5 bases from J, the gap between germline ends came to 17 bases. The CDR3 DNA follows: TGTGCCAGCAGCTTAGAGGGTGACAGGTTGGGGACTGAAGCTTTCTTT. The encoded protein is CASSLEGDRLGTEAFF.

Only a few counts were recorded for this clone. This chain connects TRBV5-6 to TRBJ1-1, with 7 bases identical to TRBD1. Unmatched junction bases numbered 1, after V lost 0 bases and J lost 8 bases. The CDR3 covers 12 residues. Germline CDR1 is SGHDT and CDR2 is YYEEEE. CDR3 residues: CASSLGQGEAFF. In DNA form, the CDR3 reads TGTGCCAGCAGCTTGGGACAGGGCGAAGCTTTCTTT.

The CDR3 loop is CASSPRAGGTDTQYF. As DNA, the CDR3 is TGTGCCAGCTCACCCAGAGCGGGGGGCACAGATACGCAGTATTTT. The gene calls are TRBV18 and TRBJ2-3; TRBD2 matches 8 bases. Germline values: CDR1 KGHSH, CDR2 LQKENI. CDR3 length: 15 amino acids. J was trimmed by 1 base and V by 3 bases; bases with no gene match: 3.

Points on this clone: Additional DNA sequences in this sample encode the identical CDR3. V usage is TRBV5-4 and J usage is TRBJ2-7; D gene uncertain. This CDR3 comprises 12 residues. V lost 4 bases, J lost 4 bases, and 9 bases lay in between. Germline V gene lookup returns CDR1 SGHNT and CDR2 YYREEE (reference sequence). CDR3 DNA: TGTGCCAGCAGCCTCGGCGTTTACGAGCAGTACTTC. Its translation is CASSLGVYEQYF.

J is TRBJ2-5 and V is TRBV9, with D tentatively TRBD2 (6 bases). The germline gives CDR1 SGDLS, CDR2 YYNGEE. With 4 bases removed from V and 5 bases from J, the gap between germline ends came to 12 bases. There are 13 residues in the CDR3. The CDR3 spells CASSPRGRETQYF. The CDR3 region has the DNA TGTGCCAGCAGCCCCCGGGGGAGGGAGACCCAGTACTTC.

The chain has TRBV7-9 and TRBJ2-1, with TRBD2 matching 8 bases. V was pared by 5 bases and J by 3 bases, with 9 bases of the junction left unmatched. Germline CDR1 SEHNR, CDR2 FQNEAQ (reference sequence). The CDR3 contains 16 residues. The CDR3 is CASSAEGSGVYNEQFF. DNA for the CDR3: TGTGCCAGCAGCGCCGAGGGTAGCGGGGTCTACAATGAGCAGTTCTTC.

The V gene is TRBV29-1, the J gene TRBJ2-1; 11 nucleotides line up with TRBD1. Germline trimming cut 7 bases from V and 7 bases from J; bases unmatched to any gene: 15. Germline V CDR1 and CDR2: SQVTM, ANQGSEA. The CDR3 spans 16 residues. This chain's CDR3 is CSAEPHGTGGRNEQFF. The CDR3 coding sequence is TGCAGCGCCGAGCCCCACGGGACAGGGGGGCGGAATGAGCAGTTCTTC.

The rearrangement uses TRBV7-3 and TRBJ1-1; D remains ambiguous. The V gene's germline CDR1 is SGHTA and CDR2 FQGTGA. V shed 2 bases and J shed 0 bases, with 4 bases lying between them. This CDR3 is 13 amino acids long. The CDR3 coding sequence is TGTGCCAGCAGCTTATCAGTGAACACTGAAGCTTTCTTT. As protein: CASSLSVNTEAFF.

A single count supports this clone. The chain joins TRBV19 to TRBJ1-5; D gene uncertain. Germline V gives CDR1 LNHDA, CDR2 SQIVND (reference sequence). Trimming took off 1 base at V and 9 bases at J, with 7 bases between the two ends. The CDR3 is 12 residues long. In DNA form, the CDR3 reads TGTGCCAGTAGTATAGCCCAAGGGCCCCAGCATTTT. Its translation: CASSIAQGPQHF.